The T cell receptor (beta chain) under discussion was sequenced for a study of cytotoxic CD8 clonotypes in ibrutinib-treated CLL. About the research overall: Among responders, around 25 were partial and 2 complete; after median roughly 70 months, around 15 stayed remitted and 12 progressed. Mean values per sample were 255,043 productive templates and 75,000 to 100,000 productive rearrangements.

Study-wide results and caveats: Public clonotypes were uncommon and contracted or stayed stable on treatment.

This clone has just one count. What it binds is unknown. Trimming pared 6 bases from V and 4 bases from J, leaving 9 bases between. CDR3 size: 12 residues. CDR1 is MNHNS, CDR2 SASEGT, per germline. TCRdb keeps only in-frame clones here, not all; method: immunoSEQ multiplex PCR. The table records some 200,000 clones, over 60% of them present only once. The sample consisted of PBMCs, taken after 24 months of ibrutinib treatment. The source is a human donor with chronic lymphocytic leukemia. The J gene is TRBJ1-2, the V gene TRBV6-1; maybe TRBD1 (5 bases). The CDR3 loop reads CASRQAGYGYTF. CDR3 nucleotides: TGTGCCAGCAGACAGGCAGGCTATGGCTACACCTTC.